Below are 9 T cell receptor beta chains sequenced from a single sample in a study of T cell repertoires in cytomegalovirus infection. TCRdb processed the reads anew with MiXCR; each CDR3 protein has one entry. The sample lists 110,000 to 150,000 distinct CDR3 sequences; about 6.3% were seen once. Source material: PBMCs. The receptors come from a human donor in good health (CMV status not recorded). Some clones in this sample may be carry-over from other donors' samples.

This clonotype was detected only a few times. The chain combines TRBV28 with TRBJ2-5; no firm D call. The CDR3 totals 13 residues. CDR1 is MDHEN, CDR2 SYDVKM, per germline. Trimming took off 6 bases at V and 4 bases at J, with 12 bases between the two ends. The CDR3 region is CASRRTGGETQYF. The CDR3 coding sequence is TGTGCCAGCAGGCGGACCGGCGGAGAGACCCAGTACTTC.

This clonotype has a handful of counts. This chain connects TRBV10-3 to TRBJ1-1; TRBD1 agrees at 9 bases. Germline CDR1 reads ENHRY; CDR2 reads SYGVKD. V shed 11 bases, J shed 4 bases, and the junction held 14 bases outside the gene matches. The length of the CDR3 is 15 residues. For the CDR3, the DNA is TGTGCCTCGGGTCCCGGGACAGGGTCTGGCACTGAAGCTTTCTTT. Its protein product is CASGPGTGSGTEAFF.

There are a few counts of this clonotype. The chain has TRBV12-3 or TRBV12-4 and TRBJ2-2; D not certain. The CDR3 has 14 residues. The V end lost 5 bases, the J end lost 0 bases, and 7 bases lay between the germline ends. The CDR3 DNA sequence: TGTGCCAGCAGTCCTCATCCGAACACCGGGGAGCTGTTTTTT. It specifies CASSPHPNTGELFF.

V and J are TRBV20-1 and TRBJ1-5; no reliable D call. Trimming removed 6 bases at V and 5 bases at J, with 11 bases between. CDR1 is DFQATT, CDR2 SNEGSKA, per germline (reference sequence). The CDR3 spans 12 residues. The CDR3 DNA reads TGCAGTGCAATCGGGTCTGATCAGCCCCAGCATTTT. This codes for CSAIGSDQPQHF.

At least ten counts were recorded for this clonotype. V gene TRBV11-2 combines with J gene TRBJ2-1, with D perhaps matching TRBD1 or TRBD2 (6 bases each). Germline V gives CDR1 SGHAT, CDR2 FQNNGV. CDR3 length: 14 residues. V shed 7 bases and J shed 4 bases, with 14 bases lying between them. CDR3 coding DNA: TGTGCCAGCACCTCGGGGGCGGCTTACAATGAGCAGTTCTTC. It codes for CASTSGAAYNEQFF.

At least ten counts were recorded for this clonotype. The V gene is TRBV7-2, the J gene TRBJ1-1; D is uncertain. The CDR3 is 13 residues long. CDR1 is SGHTA, CDR2 FQGNSA, per germline. V lost 5 bases, J lost 0 bases, and 7 bases lay in between. CDR3 in DNA: TGTGCCAGCAGCATGAACCTGAACACTGAAGCTTTCTTT. It is translated as CASSMNLNTEAFF.

This clonotype appeared many times. As DNA, the CDR3 is TGTGCCAGCAGCCCCGGGACAGGGGTTAACTATGGCTACACCTTC. Amino acids: CASSPGTGVNYGYTF. This chain uses TRBV7-3 with TRBJ1-2; 10 nucleotides align to TRBD1. The germline V gene has CDR1 SGHTA and CDR2 FQGTGA. This CDR3 has 15 amino acids. Germline trimming cut 5 bases from V and 1 base from J; bases unmatched to any gene: 4. The entire variable domain, with the rest obtained from reference TRBV7-3 and TRBJ1-2, is as follows: GAGVSQTPSNKVTEKGKYVELRCDPISGHTALYWYRQSLGQGPEFLIYFQGTGAADDSGLPNDRFFAVRPEGSVSTLKIQRTERGDSAVYLCASSPGTGVNYGYTFGSGTRLTVV.

This clonotype appeared many times. The chain combines TRBV28 with TRBJ1-4, with no clear D. V dropped 5 bases and J dropped 5 bases, with 6 bases sitting between them. CDR3 size: 12 residues. Germline CDR1 and CDR2: MDHEN and SYDVKM. The chain's CDR3 is CASSHSNEKLFF. For the CDR3, the DNA is TGTGCCAGCAGTCACTCGAATGAAAAACTGTTTTTT.

The sample holds many counts of this clonotype. The chain recombines TRBV7-2 with TRBJ2-5; no definite D call. The germline CDR1 and CDR2 sequences are SGHTA and FQGNSA. V was trimmed by 2 bases and J by 5 bases, leaving 9 bases between them. This CDR3 is built from 13 residues. This chain's CDR3 is CASSLNVLETQYF. As DNA, the CDR3 is TGTGCCAGCAGCTTAAACGTTTTGGAGACCCAGTACTTC.